Below are 13 T cell receptor beta chains sequenced from a single sample in a study of CD8+CD57+ T cells in acquired aplastic anemia. CDR3 and TCR beta VDJ profiling relied on a genomic DNA template. MiXCR, applied by TCRdb to the reads, yields one record per CDR3 protein. Here the sample spans more than 250,000 distinct CDR3 sequences, roughly three fifths being singletons. Material: sorted CD4+, CD8+, or CD8+CD57+ T cells (not recorded which) from PBMCs. The receptors here all came from a human donor with severe aplastic anemia or a healthy control (not recorded which).

The V gene is TRBV6-1, the J gene TRBJ2-3, with 12 bases matching TRBD2. Trimming took 2 bases from V and 0 from J; bases not matched to a gene: 15. Germline V gives CDR1 MNHNS, CDR2 SASEGT. The CDR3 loop spans 21 amino acids. As DNA, the CDR3 is TGTGCCAGCAGTGAATCTCGACTAGCGGGGGAGACAATTTCTAGCACAGATACGCAGTATTTT. Amino acid sequence: CASSESRLAGETISSTDTQYF.

There are many counts of this clonotype. J is TRBJ2-5 and V is TRBV7-9; tentatively, D is TRBD1 or TRBD2 (6 bases each). Germline CDR1 is SEHNR and CDR2 is FQNEAQ (reference sequence). V was pared by 1 base and J by 9 bases, with 18 bases between. The CDR3 loop spans 15 amino acids. The CDR3 sequence: CASSLDGGVGEAQYF. CDR3 DNA sequence: TGTGCCAGCAGCTTAGACGGGGGCGTTGGGGAGGCCCAGTACTTC.

This clonotype occurred once. This chain joins TRBV7-2 and TRBJ2-5; D is undetermined. The V and J ends lost 1 base and 5 bases respectively, with 14 bases between them. Germline V lookup: CDR1 SGHTA, CDR2 FQGNSA. This CDR3 spans 15 amino acids. This CDR3 is CASSLVVGPWETQYF. In DNA, the CDR3 is TGTGCCAGCAGCTTAGTGGTGGGCCCCTGGGAGACCCAGTACTTC.

V gene TRBV20-1 combines with J gene TRBJ2-1; 8 bases align to TRBD1. CDR1 and CDR2 (germline): DFQATT, SNEGSKA (reference sequence). The J segment lost 1 base and the V segment lost 5 bases, leaving 19 bases of the junction unmatched. The CDR3 runs to 19 residues. The CDR3 reads CSARTRGTGSVGSYNEQFF. The CDR3, as DNA: TGCAGTGCTCGAACGAGAGGGACAGGCTCGGTAGGGTCCTACAATGAGCAGTTCTTC.

The sample holds a few counts of this clonotype. V gene TRBV15 combines with J gene TRBJ2-3; D tentatively reads TRBD1 or TRBD2 (6 bases each). The ends were cut back, 8 bases at V and 5 bases at J, with 11 bases in the middle. Germline-derived CDR1 and CDR2 are LNHNV and YYDKDF (reference sequence). The CDR3 sequence is 12 residues long. CDR3 bases: TGTGCCACCTCCAAGGGGGGAGATACGCAGTATTTT. It codes for CATSKGGDTQYF.

Ten or more counts support this clonotype. The rearrangement joins TRBV5-1 to TRBJ1-2, with unresolved D. CDR3 length: 14 residues. V was cut by 0 bases and J by 1 base, with 7 bases left in between. Germline V gives CDR1 SGHRS, CDR2 YFSETQ. The CDR3 loop reads CASSLGGLNYGYTF. The DNA of the CDR3 is TGCGCCAGCAGCTTGGGTGGGCTTAACTATGGCTACACCTTC.

The CDR3 nucleotides read TGTGCCAGCAGCGCCCACGCGACAGACGAGCAGTACTTC. Translating gives CASSAHATDEQYF. This chain uses TRBV9 with TRBJ2-7, with D perhaps TRBD1 (5 bases). Between the trimmed V and J ends, which lost 3 bases and 5 bases, there was a span of 12 bases. The germline V gene has CDR1 SGDLS and CDR2 YYNGEE. The CDR3 is 13 residues long.

Worth noting for this clonotype: Mismatch with germline at one junction end may stem from a read error. The chain carries TRBV7-3 and TRBJ1-6; 7 bases are shared with TRBD1. The germline V gene has CDR1 SGHTA and CDR2 FQGTGA. The CDR3 is made up of 14 amino acids. The CDR3 DNA reads TGTGCCAGCAGCTTAAATCGGAGGATGCCCCCCAGGGGGTTT. This encodes CASSLNRRMPPRGF. The full variable domain, rest sourced from reference TRBV7-3 and TRBJ1-6, is GAGVSQTPSNKVTEKGKYVELRCDPISGHTALYWYRQSLGQGPEFLIYFQGTGAADDSGLPNDRFFAVRPEGSVSTLKIQRTERGDSAVYLCASSLNRRMPPRGFGNGTRLTVT.

This clonotype was found many times. The rearrangement uses TRBV5-1 and TRBJ1-2; tentatively, D is TRBD1 (6 bases). Germline V CDR1 and CDR2: SGHRS, YFSETQ. The V and J ends lost 5 bases and 7 bases respectively, with 15 bases between them. The CDR3 sequence is 13 residues long. The CDR3 sequence: CASSYVQGSGYTF. The CDR3 DNA is TGCGCCAGCAGTTACGTACAGGGAAGTGGCTACACCTTC.

The chain carries TRBV9 and TRBJ1-1; D call uncertain. The CDR3 is 16 amino acids. Trimming pared 4 bases from V and 4 bases from J, leaving 20 bases between. CDR1 SGDLS and CDR2 YYNGEE come from the germline V gene. The CDR3, as DNA: TGTGCCAGCAGCCATAGCGGTGGGGATGGTGGCACTGAAGCTTTCTTT. Its translation: CASSHSGGDGGTEAFF.

This chain uses TRBV7-6 with TRBJ2-7; 7 bases are a match to TRBD2. J was trimmed by 0 bases and V by 5 bases; bases with no gene match: 10. Germline V lookup: CDR1 SGHVS, CDR2 FNYEAQ. The CDR3 spans 16 residues. For the CDR3, the DNA is TGTGCCAGCAGCCCCAATAGCGGGCCAAGCTCCTACGAGCAGTACTTC. Translated, it gives CASSPNSGPSSYEQYF.

This clonotype came up many times. V is TRBV7-2 and J is TRBJ2-7; D possibly corresponds to TRBD2 (7 bases). The germline V gene encodes CDR1 SGHTA and CDR2 FQGNSA. V lost 4 bases and J 4 bases, leaving 14 bases between the germline ends. The length of the CDR3 is 14 residues. The CDR3 DNA follows: TGTGCCAGCAGCTCCACCGGGGGGCATTACGAGCAGTACTTC. Protein product: CASSSTGGHYEQYF.

This clonotype was observed at least ten times. The chain links TRBV5-1 to TRBJ1-6, with 9 bases matching TRBD1. The V and J ends lost 4 bases and 7 bases, in that order; junction bases with no gene match: 3. Germline V lookup: CDR1 SGHRS, CDR2 YFSETQ. The CDR3 loop spans 14 amino acids. The CDR3 DNA reads TGCGCCAGCAGCCATGGACAGGGGAATTCACCCCTCCACTTT. Its translation: CASSHGQGNSPLHF.